One and the same sample provided the 23 T cell receptor beta chains below, sequenced in a study. The sorted Tregs were CD4+CD25+CD127-/low cells. TCRdb redid the calling of the 5' RACE reads with MiXCR, one entry per CDR3 protein. Of about 43,000 distinct CDR3 sequences in the sample, about a fifth were seen once. The sample was Tregs sorted from a lymph node. The source is a female donor with breast cancer.

The chain couples TRBV15 to TRBJ2-7, with 11 bases aligning to TRBD2. The CDR3 length is 16 residues. V gave up 0 bases and J gave up 1 base; unmatched junction bases: 2. Germline V lookup: CDR1 LNHNV, CDR2 YYDKDF (reference sequence). Here the CDR3 DNA reads TGTGCCACCAGCAGAGAGACTAGCGGGGCATCCTACGAGCAGTACTTC. It translates to CATSRETSGASYEQYF.

Note on this clonotype: The junction departs from germline at one end; a sequencing error may be responsible. The chain carries TRBV2 and TRBJ2-1; D is ambiguous. This CDR3 is built from 11 residues. Germline V gene data show CDR1 as SNHLY and CDR2 as FYNNEI. The CDR3 DNA reads as TGTGCCAGCAGTACCAACAATGAGGAGTTCTTC. Protein sequence: CASSTNNEEFF.

Turning to this clonotype: This may stem from a read error, because a much larger clone lies one nucleotide away. The chain employs TRBV5-1 and TRBJ1-2; no clear D. Deletions cut 1 base from V and 4 bases from J, with 17 bases between. This CDR3 is built from 16 residues. From germline, CDR1 is SGHRS and CDR2 YFSETQ. CDR3 in amino acids: CASSLLGINSIYGYTF. The CDR3 nucleotides read TGCGCCAGCAGCTTGTTAGGAATAAACTCGATCTATGGCTACACCTTC.

This clonotype has a count of ten or more. The CDR3 spells CNERGYGYTF. The CDR3 region has the DNA TGCAACGAGCGAGGCTATGGCTACACCTTC. The V gene is TRBV29-1, the J gene TRBJ1-2; no firm D call. CDR1 is SQVTM and CDR2 is ANQGSEA in the germline V gene. The CDR3 covers 10 residues.

As for this clonotype: It may be a read error: a sequence one base away is much more abundant. The rearrangement links TRBV20-1 to TRBJ2-5; the D gene could be TRBD1 or TRBD2 (6 bases each). Trimming took off 6 bases at V and 9 bases at J, with 23 bases between the two ends. Germline V gene lookup returns CDR1 DFQATT and CDR2 SNEGSKA (reference sequence). The CDR3 loop spans 14 amino acids. CDR3 in DNA: TGCAGTGCCCCTGCCGGGGGCGTCGGGGAGGCCCAGTACTTC. Translation: CSAPAGGVGEAQYF.

This chain links TRBV3-1 with TRBJ2-3; 9 bases are a match to TRBD2. J was trimmed by 2 bases and V by 6 bases; bases with no gene match: 9. CDR1 and CDR2 from the germline V gene are LGHDT and YNNKEL (reference sequence). This CDR3 comprises 16 residues. In DNA form, the CDR3 reads TGTGCCAGCAGTCCCCTAGCGGGGCCTTCCACAGATACGCAGTATTTT. This gives the protein CASSPLAGPSTDTQYF.

This sequence joins TRBV9 and TRBJ2-3; D not certain. Per germline, CDR1 SGDLS and CDR2 YYNGEE. The V end lost 3 bases, the J end lost 6 bases, and 11 bases lay between the germline ends. The CDR3 is made up of 13 amino acids. CDR3: CASSAPTDDTQYF. As DNA, the CDR3 is TGTGCCAGCAGCGCCCCGACGGATGATACGCAGTATTTT.

This clonotype was picked up many times. V usage is TRBV7-9 and J usage is TRBJ2-3; D unclear. CDR3 size: 15 residues. Germline loops: CDR1 SEHNR, CDR2 FQNEAQ (reference sequence). The germline V and J ends were trimmed by 1 base and 2 bases, with 10 bases remaining between them. CDR3 in DNA: TGTGCCAGCAGCTTAGTTGATACGCTCACAGATACGCAGTATTTT. Protein product: CASSLVDTLTDTQYF.

The chain uses TRBV4-1 and TRBJ2-1; 9 bases agree with TRBD2. CDR3 length: 17 residues. Germline CDR1 is MGHRA and CDR2 is YSYEKL. V lost 1 base to trimming and J lost 7 bases; unmatched junction nucleotides: 11. The CDR3 loop is CASSQGDRAGGTNEQFF. The CDR3 nucleotides read TGCGCCAGCAGCCAAGGGGACCGTGCGGGAGGGACAAATGAGCAGTTCTTC.

There are many counts of this clonotype. CDR3 DNA sequence: TGTGCCAGCAGCGACAGGGGGCGTTCACCCCTCCACTTT. Protein: CASSDRGRSPLHF. The J gene is TRBJ1-6, the V gene TRBV9, with 9 bases lining up with TRBD1. CDR3 length: 13 residues. CDR1 and CDR2 (germline): SGDLS, YYNGEE. Germline trimming cut 3 bases from V and 9 bases from J; bases unmatched to any gene: 1.

This clonotype was counted at least ten times. The chain carries TRBV10-1 and TRBJ2-7; no firm D call. Germline CDR1 and CDR2: WNHNN and SYGVQD (reference sequence). The germline V and J ends were trimmed by 0 bases and 3 bases, with 9 bases remaining between them. This CDR3 is 14 amino acids long. In nucleotides, the CDR3 is TGCGCCAGCAGTGAGTCGTTGAGCGACTACGAGCAGTACTTC. This codes for CASSESLSDYEQYF.

In regard to this clonotype: One base away lies a much larger clone, so this may be a sequencing read error. The rearrangement links TRBV5-1 to TRBJ2-3; D gene uncertain. Germline values: CDR1 SGHRS, CDR2 YFSETQ. CDR3 size: 15 residues. The CDR3 DNA reads as TGCGCCGGCAGCTTGTTTTCTTCACACACAGATACGCAGTATTTT. Translated, it gives CAGSLFSSHTDTQYF.

The V gene is TRBV11-2, the J gene TRBJ2-5; D remains ambiguous. The CDR3 has 11 residues. V lost 5 bases, J lost 5 bases, and 6 bases lay in between. Germline V gene sequence: CDR1 SGHAT, CDR2 FQNNGV. CDR3 coding DNA: TGTGCCAGCAGCCCAAGTGAGACCCAGTACTTC. Translating gives CASSPSETQYF.

The CDR3 sequence: CSVLGGRETQYF. As DNA, the CDR3 is TGCAGCGTTCTCGGTGGTCGTGAGACCCAGTACTTC. This chain connects TRBV29-1 to TRBJ2-5; D gene uncertain. Trimming stripped 5 bases from V and 5 bases from J, with 12 bases between. The CDR3 totals 12 residues. The germline gives CDR1 SQVTM, CDR2 ANQGSEA. The complete variable domain, with remaining parts taken from reference TRBV29-1 and TRBJ2-5, reads SAVISQKPSRDICQRGTSLTIQCQVDSQVTMMFWYRQQPGQSLTLIATANQGSEATYESGFVIDKFPISRPNLTFSTLTVSNMSPEDSSIYLCSVLGGRETQYFGPGTRLLVL.

This clonotype was counted a few times. The V gene is TRBV13, the J gene TRBJ2-7; maybe TRBD2 (6 bases). The CDR3 runs to 13 residues. Germline CDR1 is PRHDT and CDR2 is FYEKMQ (reference sequence). Trimming pared 4 bases from V and 5 bases from J, leaving 12 bases between. CDR3 in amino acids: CASSSGTGDEQYF. The CDR3 nucleotides read TGTGCCAGCAGCTCCGGGACGGGGGACGAGCAGTACTTC.

This clonotype was seen repeatedly, ten times or more. The chain recombines TRBV5-1 with TRBJ2-1; D is ambiguous. The CDR3 covers 13 residues. Germline V gives CDR1 SGHRS, CDR2 YFSETQ. The V and J ends lost 0 bases and 4 bases respectively, with 5 bases between them. CDR3 amino acids: CASSLEVYNEQFF. In DNA form, the CDR3 reads TGCGCCAGCAGCTTGGAGGTTTACAATGAGCAGTTCTTC.

The chain combines TRBV28 with TRBJ1-5; D is possibly TRBD1 (5 bases). Trimming took off 6 bases at V and 1 base at J, with 10 bases between the two ends. Per germline, CDR1 MDHEN and CDR2 SYDVKM. The CDR3 is made up of 14 amino acids. CDR3 loop: CASRGWGSNQPQHF. The CDR3 DNA is TGTGCCAGCAGGGGGTGGGGGAGCAATCAGCCCCAGCATTTT.

The chain joins TRBV15 to TRBJ2-7, with D hard to call. Looked up from germline, CDR1 is LNHNV and CDR2 is YYDKDF (reference sequence). Trimming pared 0 bases from V and 0 bases from J, leaving 12 bases between. The CDR3 has 16 amino acids. For the CDR3, the DNA is TGTGCCACCAGCAGAGATCTGGTCGGGTTCTCCTACGAGCAGTACTTC. Encoded protein: CATSRDLVGFSYEQYF.

This clonotype came up many times. This rearrangement joins TRBV20-1 to TRBJ1-3; 8 nucleotides agree with TRBD1. Losses at the gene ends were 5 bases for V and 4 bases for J; bases not matched to a gene: 4. CDR3 length: 13 residues. The germline V gene has CDR1 DFQATT and CDR2 SNEGSKA (reference sequence). The chain's CDR3 is CSAPDRGGNTIYF. CDR3 nucleotides: TGCAGTGCTCCTGACAGGGGCGGAAACACCATATATTTT.

This clonotype was counted ten times or more. The chain uses TRBV12-3 or TRBV12-4 and TRBJ2-1; 7 positions agree with TRBD2. The CDR3 length is 15 residues. V trimming: 5 bases; J trimming: 10 bases; junction bases outside the gene matches: 14. CDR3 in amino acids: CASSRTRVGSDEQFF. The CDR3 coding sequence is TGTGCCAGCAGTCGGACTAGAGTTGGGTCCGACGAGCAGTTCTTC.

This clonotype came up a few times. The chain has TRBV7-6 and TRBJ2-1; TRBD1 is a possible D gene (6 bases). This CDR3 spans 13 amino acids. Trimming shortened V by 5 bases and J by 3 bases, and 8 bases separated the two germline ends. Germline CDR1 reads SGHVS; CDR2 reads FNYEAQ. The CDR3, as DNA: TGTGCCAGCAGCCCGGGACACTACAATGAGCAGTTCTTC. This translates into CASSPGHYNEQFF.

This clonotype has ten or more counts. V and J are TRBV7-8 and TRBJ2-3; no clear D. This CDR3 region has 13 residues. Trimming removed 5 bases at V and 6 bases at J, with 12 bases between. Germline values: CDR1 SGHVS, CDR2 FQNEAQ. CDR3 sequence: CASSPSSSDTQYF. The CDR3 DNA sequence: TGTGCCAGCAGCCCTTCAAGCAGTGATACGCAGTATTTT.

Only a few counts were recorded for this clonotype. V is TRBV20-1 and J is TRBJ1-2; no reliable D call. Germline V lookup: CDR1 DFQATT, CDR2 SNEGSKA (reference sequence). CDR3 size: 14 residues. Trimming stripped 5 bases from V and 6 bases from J, with 19 bases between. This CDR3 reads CSAGGMGSTDGYTF. The CDR3, as DNA: TGCAGTGCTGGTGGTATGGGTTCCACGGATGGCTACACCTTC.